The rows below give T cell receptor beta chains drawn from one sample of a study of cytomegalovirus exposure and HLA in healthy donors. Clones were sequenced by immunoSEQ multiplex PCR, and TCRdb holds only the in-frame ones, with some missing. The sample has around 180,000 clones; about 73% are singletons. The specimen sequenced was PBMCs. These receptors all stem from a woman in her forties or fifties in good health and CMV-seropositive. CDR3s include the opening cysteine and the closing phenylalanine or tryptophan. The D gene is left open where the match is weak. Expanded clones are given a class, and other clones once, few, many or no size at all.

clone size: once
V gene: TRBV13
D gene: TRBD1
J gene: TRBJ1-3
CDR3 protein: CASHPNRGSGNTIYF
CDR3 DNA: TGTGCCAGCCACCCAAACAGGGGTAGTGGAAACACCATATATTTT

clone size: NA
V gene: TRBV5-1
D gene: TRBD2
J gene: TRBJ2-6
CDR3 protein: CASRNGLAGSSGANVLTF
CDR3 DNA: TGCGCCAGCAGAAACGGACTAGCGGGCAGCTCTGGGGCCAACGTCCTGACTTTC

clone size: NA
V gene: TRBV6-1
D gene: TRBD2
J gene: TRBJ2-3
CDR3 protein: CASKGLAGDTQYF
CDR3 DNA: TGTGCCAGCAAGGGACTAGCGGGAGATACGCAGTATTTT

clone size: NA
V gene: TRBV5-1
D gene: NA
J gene: TRBJ1-1
CDR3 protein: CASRETDHTEAFF
CDR3 DNA: TGCGCCAGCAGAGAAACAGACCACACTGAAGCTTTCTTT

clone size: NA
V gene: TRBV6-5
D gene: NA
J gene: TRBJ2-7
CDR3 protein: CASRQVDLSEQYF
CDR3 DNA: TGTGCCAGCAGACAGGTCGATCTCTCCGAGCAGTACTTC

clone size: NA
V gene: TRBV27
D gene: NA
J gene: TRBJ2-2
CDR3 protein: CASSPGTILNTGELFF
CDR3 DNA: TGTGCCAGCAGTCCGGGGACAATTTTGAACACCGGGGAGCTGTTTTTT

clone size: few
V gene: TRBV6-1
D gene: TRBD1
J gene: TRBJ1-1
CDR3 protein: CASSGRTGETEAFF
CDR3 DNA: TGTGCCAGCAGTGGCCGGACAGGGGAAACTGAAGCTTTCTTT

clone size: NA
V gene: TRBV6-1
D gene: TRBD1
J gene: TRBJ1-2
CDR3 protein: CAGDSGTGYGYTF
CDR3 DNA: TGTGCCGGCGACTCCGGGACAGGCTATGGCTACACCTTC

clone size: few
V gene: TRBV5-1
D gene: TRBD1
J gene: TRBJ2-1
CDR3 protein: CASSLLQGNYNEQFF
CDR3 DNA: TGCGCCAGCAGCTTGTTACAGGGGAATTACAATGAGCAGTTCTTC

clone size: NA
V gene: TRBV5-4
D gene: TRBD2
J gene: TRBJ2-3
CDR3 protein: CASSPASGGLYTDTQYF
CDR3 DNA: TGTGCCAGCAGCCCAGCTAGCGGGGGGCTATACACAGATACGCAGTATTTT

clone size: NA
V gene: TRBV5-4
D gene: TRBD1
J gene: TRBJ2-2
CDR3 protein: CASSLQGRGPGELFF
CDR3 DNA: TGTGCCAGCAGCTTGCAGGGCAGGGGGCCCGGGGAGCTGTTTTTT

clone size: NA
V gene: TRBV27
D gene: TRBD2
J gene: TRBJ2-2
CDR3 protein: CASSPRGLAGRRGELFF
CDR3 DNA: TGTGCCAGCAGTCCCCGAGGACTAGCGGGGCGCCGCGGGGAGCTGTTTTTT

clone size: NA
V gene: TRBV2
D gene: TRBD1
J gene: TRBJ1-5
CDR3 protein: CASSLDRGSQPQHF
CDR3 DNA: TGTGCCAGCAGTTTGGACAGGGGAAGTCAGCCCCAGCATTTT

clone size: NA
V gene: TRBV9
D gene: NA
J gene: TRBJ1-5
CDR3 protein: CASSVVGSSTGNQPQHF
CDR3 DNA: TGTGCCAGCAGCGTAGTGGGCAGCTCCACAGGCAATCAGCCCCAGCATTTT

clone size: few
V gene: TRBV6-5
D gene: NA
J gene: TRBJ1-1
CDR3 protein: CASTPSRGRTTEAFF
CDR3 DNA: TGTGCCAGCACCCCGTCCCGAGGGCGGACCACTGAAGCTTTCTTT

clone size: NA
V gene: TRBV6-6
D gene: NA
J gene: TRBJ2-7
CDR3 protein: CASTWGDHEQYF
CDR3 DNA: TGTGCCAGCACCTGGGGGGACCACGAGCAGTACTTC

clone size: NA
V gene: TRBV5-1
D gene: NA
J gene: TRBJ1-6
CDR3 protein: CASKSGVDSPLHF
CDR3 DNA: TGCGCCAGCAAGTCAGGGGTAGATTCACCCCTCCACTTT

clone size: NA
V gene: TRBV2
D gene: NA
J gene: TRBJ2-5
CDR3 protein: CASMHRKETQYF
CDR3 DNA: TGTGCCAGCATGCACAGGAAAGAGACCCAGTACTTC

clone size: NA
V gene: TRBV19
D gene: TRBD1
J gene: TRBJ1-6
CDR3 protein: CASLQTGPDSPLHF
CDR3 DNA: TGTGCCAGCCTCCAGACAGGGCCAGATTCACCCCTCCACTTT

clone size: NA
V gene: TRBV19
D gene: NA
J gene: TRBJ1-1
CDR3 protein: CASSTTVNTEAFF
CDR3 DNA: TGTGCCAGTAGTACAACAGTGAACACTGAAGCTTTCTTT

clone size: once
V gene: TRBV2
D gene: TRBD1
J gene: TRBJ2-5
CDR3 protein: CASSLTGTGKETQYF
CDR3 DNA: TGTGCCAGCAGTTTGACCGGGACAGGGAAAGAGACCCAGTACTTC

clone size: NA
V gene: TRBV6-1
D gene: TRBD1
J gene: TRBJ1-5
CDR3 protein: CASSGTGGFQPQHF
CDR3 DNA: TGTGCCAGCAGTGGGACAGGGGGCTTTCAGCCCCAGCATTTT

clone size: NA
V gene: TRBV30
D gene: TRBD1
J gene: TRBJ1-4
CDR3 protein: CAWSVREQGDEKLFF
CDR3 DNA: TGTGCCTGGAGTGTACGAGAGCAGGGGGATGAAAAACTGTTTTTT

clone size: NA
V gene: TRBV19
D gene: NA
J gene: TRBJ1-6
CDR3 protein: CASSIEAGKANSPLHF
CDR3 DNA: TGTGCCAGTAGTATAGAGGCAGGGAAGGCTAATTCACCCCTCCACTTT

clone size: NA
V gene: TRBV4-1
D gene: NA
J gene: TRBJ2-5
CDR3 protein: CASSQQDLGTWETQYF
CDR3 DNA: TGCGCCAGCAGCCAACAAGACCTTGGGACTTGGGAGACCCAGTACTTC

clone size: NA
V gene: TRBV4-2
D gene: TRBD2
J gene: TRBJ2-2
CDR3 protein: CASSLGTSGGTGELFF
CDR3 DNA: TGTGCCAGCAGCCTTGGGACTAGCGGGGGCACCGGGGAGCTGTTTTTT

clone size: NA
V gene: TRBV4-1
D gene: NA
J gene: TRBJ2-7
CDR3 protein: CASSHVGLAGSYEQYF
CDR3 DNA: TGCGCCAGCAGCCACGTAGGTCTGGCGGGGTCGTACGAGCAGTACTTC

clone size: once
V gene: TRBV27
D gene: NA
J gene: TRBJ1-2
CDR3 protein: CASRPTGSNYGYTF
CDR3 DNA: TGTGCCAGCAGACCCACAGGGTCCAACTATGGCTACACCTTC

clone size: NA
V gene: TRBV7-3
D gene: NA
J gene: TRBJ2-1
CDR3 protein: CASKGVGNEQFF
CDR3 DNA: TGTGCCAGCAAAGGGGTCGGAAATGAGCAGTTCTTC

clone size: NA
V gene: TRBV5-1
D gene: NA
J gene: TRBJ1-1
CDR3 protein: CASSRRERSVGAFF
CDR3 DNA: TGCGCCAGCAGCCGCAGGGAAAGGTCGGTTGGAGCTTTCTTT

clone size: NA
V gene: TRBV2
D gene: NA
J gene: TRBJ1-5
CDR3 protein: CASSEALLGGAGQPQHF
CDR3 DNA: TGTGCCAGCAGTGAAGCGCTTCTCGGGGGGGCAGGTCAGCCCCAGCATTTT

clone size: few
V gene: TRBV7-9
D gene: NA
J gene: TRBJ1-1
CDR3 protein: CFTSRRRHTITEAFF
CDR3 DNA: TGTTTTACAAGCAGAAGGCGGCATACGATCACTGAAGCTTTCTTT

clone size: NA
V gene: TRBV11-1
D gene: TRBD2
J gene: TRBJ2-1
CDR3 protein: CASSKLADSSYNEQFF
CDR3 DNA: TGTGCCAGCAGCAAACTAGCGGACAGCTCCTACAATGAGCAGTTCTTC

clone size: NA
V gene: TRBV11-2
D gene: NA
J gene: TRBJ1-2
CDR3 protein: CASSLDPQTNYGYTF
CDR3 DNA: TGTGCCAGCAGCTTAGACCCCCAAACTAACTATGGCTACACCTTC

clone size: NA
V gene: TRBV7-9
D gene: NA
J gene: TRBJ2-7
CDR3 protein: CSSSSSGREQYF
CDR3 DNA: TGTTCCAGCAGCTCCAGTGGGAGGGAGCAGTACTTC

clone size: NA
V gene: TRBV5-5
D gene: TRBD1
J gene: TRBJ2-2
CDR3 protein: CASSKGQTNTGELFF
CDR3 DNA: TGTGCCAGCAGTAAGGGACAGACGAACACCGGGGAGCTGTTTTTT

clone size: NA
V gene: TRBV11-2
D gene: NA
J gene: TRBJ2-7
CDR3 protein: CASSYSYEQYF
CDR3 DNA: TGTGCCAGCAGTTACTCCTACGAGCAGTACTTC

clone size: NA
V gene: TRBV5-1
D gene: TRBD1
J gene: TRBJ2-7
CDR3 protein: CASSLAGQATYEQYF
CDR3 DNA: TGCGCCAGCAGCTTGGCGGGACAGGCGACCTACGAGCAGTACTTC

clone size: once
V gene: TRBV7-9
D gene: TRBD1
J gene: TRBJ2-3
CDR3 protein: CSSSRGTGVGTDTQYF
CDR3 DNA: TGTTCCAGCAGCCGCGGGACAGGGGTGGGCACAGATACGCAGTATTTT

clone size: NA
V gene: TRBV11-2
D gene: NA
J gene: TRBJ1-6
CDR3 protein: CASSLVSGGPNSPLHF
CDR3 DNA: TGTGCCAGCAGCTTAGTTTCTGGAGGGCCTAATTCACCCCTCCACTTT

clone size: NA
V gene: TRBV6-1
D gene: NA
J gene: TRBJ1-5
CDR3 protein: CASRGQSNQPQHF
CDR3 DNA: TGTGCCAGCAGGGGACAAAGCAATCAGCCCCAGCATTTT

clone size: NA
V gene: TRBV7-3
D gene: NA
J gene: TRBJ2-1
CDR3 protein: CASSLTRLDEQFF
CDR3 DNA: TGTGCCAGCAGCTTAACCAGATTGGATGAGCAGTTCTTC

clone size: NA
V gene: TRBV15
D gene: NA
J gene: TRBJ1-1
CDR3 protein: CATSRGTEAFF
CDR3 DNA: TGTGCCACCAGCCGGGGCACTGAAGCTTTCTTT

clone size: NA
V gene: TRBV19
D gene: TRBD1
J gene: TRBJ2-3
CDR3 protein: CASRGTDTDTQYF
CDR3 DNA: TGTGCCAGTAGGGGGACAGACACAGATACGCAGTATTTT

clone size: NA
V gene: TRBV27
D gene: NA
J gene: TRBJ1-1
CDR3 protein: CASSSYREVSTEAFF
CDR3 DNA: TGTGCCAGCAGTTCTTACAGGGAAGTTAGCACTGAAGCTTTCTTT

clone size: NA
V gene: TRBV12-5
D gene: TRBD1
J gene: TRBJ2-7
CDR3 protein: CASGLIGDRGHEQYF
CDR3 DNA: TGTGCTAGTGGTTTGATAGGGGACAGGGGCCACGAGCAGTACTTC

clone size: few
V gene: TRBV19
D gene: NA
J gene: TRBJ2-1
CDR3 protein: CASSSFYNEQFF
CDR3 DNA: TGTGCCAGCTCGTCCTTCTACAATGAGCAGTTCTTC